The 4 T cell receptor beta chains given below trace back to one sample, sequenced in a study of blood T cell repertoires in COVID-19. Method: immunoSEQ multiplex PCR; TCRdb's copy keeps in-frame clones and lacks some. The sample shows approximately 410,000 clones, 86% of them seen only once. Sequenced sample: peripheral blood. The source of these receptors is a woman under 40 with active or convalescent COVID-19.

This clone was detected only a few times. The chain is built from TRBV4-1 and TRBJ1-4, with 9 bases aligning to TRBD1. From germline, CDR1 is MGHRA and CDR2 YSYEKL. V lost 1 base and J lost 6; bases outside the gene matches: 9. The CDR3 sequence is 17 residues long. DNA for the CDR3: TGCGCCAGCAGCCAAGGATTCGAACAGGGGGCTGATGAAAAACTGTTTTTT. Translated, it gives CASSQGFEQGADEKLFF.

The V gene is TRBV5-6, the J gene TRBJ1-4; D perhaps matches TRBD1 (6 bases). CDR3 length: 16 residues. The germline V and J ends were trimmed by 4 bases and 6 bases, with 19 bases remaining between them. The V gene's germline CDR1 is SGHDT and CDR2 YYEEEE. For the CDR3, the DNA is TGTGCCAGCAGCGGCAGGGGCTTGGGGGAAGATGAAAAACTGTTTTTT. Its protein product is CASSGRGLGEDEKLFF.

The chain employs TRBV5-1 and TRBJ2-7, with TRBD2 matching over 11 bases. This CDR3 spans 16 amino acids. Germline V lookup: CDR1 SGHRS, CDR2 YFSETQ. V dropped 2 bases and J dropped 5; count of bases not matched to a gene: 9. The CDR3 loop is CASSLTIAGGIDEQYF. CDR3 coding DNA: TGCGCCAGCAGCTTAACAATAGCGGGGGGGATAGACGAGCAGTACTTC.

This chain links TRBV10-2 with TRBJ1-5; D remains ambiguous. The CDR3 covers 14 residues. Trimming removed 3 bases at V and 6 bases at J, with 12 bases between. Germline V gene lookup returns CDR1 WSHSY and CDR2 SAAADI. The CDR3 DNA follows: TGCGCCAGCAGTGAAGGTGAGGTTAGTCAGCCCCAGCATTTT. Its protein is CASSEGEVSQPQHF.